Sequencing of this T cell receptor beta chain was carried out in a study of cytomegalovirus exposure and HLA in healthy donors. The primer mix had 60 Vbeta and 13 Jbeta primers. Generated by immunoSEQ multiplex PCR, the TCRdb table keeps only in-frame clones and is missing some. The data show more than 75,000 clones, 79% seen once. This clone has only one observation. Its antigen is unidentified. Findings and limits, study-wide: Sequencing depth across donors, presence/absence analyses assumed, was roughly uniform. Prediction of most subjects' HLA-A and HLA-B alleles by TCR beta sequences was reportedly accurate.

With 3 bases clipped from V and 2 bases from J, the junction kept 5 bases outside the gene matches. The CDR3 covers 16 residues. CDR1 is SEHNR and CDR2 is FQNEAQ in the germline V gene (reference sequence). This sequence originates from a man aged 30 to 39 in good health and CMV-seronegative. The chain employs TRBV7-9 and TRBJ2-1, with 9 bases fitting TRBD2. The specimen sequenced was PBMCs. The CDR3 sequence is CASSFRLAVAYNEQFF. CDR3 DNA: TGTGCCAGCAGCTTCCGACTAGCGGTGGCCTACAATGAGCAGTTCTTC.